What follows describes a single TCR beta chain. The sample is drawn from a study of regulatory T cells in long-lasting Graves disease. The time point was: persistent/refractory GD, antithyroid drugs over 5 years with positive TRAb. Scientists built the TCR library using RNA that was extracted from PBMCs. TCR beta libraries were built with iRepertoire HTBI primers and Arm-PCR of CDR3 regions. TCRdb reprocessed the multiplex PCR reads via MiXCR and lists one record per CDR3 protein. This table has about 660,000 distinct CDR3 sequences, about 32% appearing once. The sequence was collected from a female donor with Graves disease. Sequencing was performed on peripheral blood mononuclear cells (PBMCs), taken when the disease was refractory, from a patient treated with antithyroid drugs.

CDR3 bases: TGTGCCAGTAGTATAATCGGGGGAAACACTGAAGCTTTCTTT. Its protein product is CASSIIGGNTEAFF. This chain joins TRBV19 and TRBJ1-1; a weak D match, TRBD1 (5 bases). Germline V gene data show CDR1 as LNHDA and CDR2 as SQIVND (reference sequence). Trimming took 2 bases from V and 2 from J, leaving 9 bases between them. The CDR3 length is 14 residues. Complete variable domain (other parts from reference TRBV19 and TRBJ1-1): DGGITQSPKYLFRKEGQNVTLSCEQNLNHDAMYWYRQDPGQGLRLIYYSQIVNDFQKGDIAEGYSVSREKKESFPLTVTSAQKNPTAFYLCASSIIGGNTEAFFGQGTRLTVV.